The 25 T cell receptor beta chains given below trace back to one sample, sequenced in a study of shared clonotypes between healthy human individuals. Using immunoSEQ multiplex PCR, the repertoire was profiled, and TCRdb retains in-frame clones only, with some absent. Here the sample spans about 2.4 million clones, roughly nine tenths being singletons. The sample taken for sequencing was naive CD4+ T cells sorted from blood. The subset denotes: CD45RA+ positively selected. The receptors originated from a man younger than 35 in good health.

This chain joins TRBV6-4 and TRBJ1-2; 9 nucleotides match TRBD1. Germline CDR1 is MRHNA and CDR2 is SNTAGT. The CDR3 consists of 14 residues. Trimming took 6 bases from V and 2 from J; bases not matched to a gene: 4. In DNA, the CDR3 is TGTGCCAGCAGCCCTGGGACAGGGAACTATGGCTACACCTTC. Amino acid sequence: CASSPGTGNYGYTF.

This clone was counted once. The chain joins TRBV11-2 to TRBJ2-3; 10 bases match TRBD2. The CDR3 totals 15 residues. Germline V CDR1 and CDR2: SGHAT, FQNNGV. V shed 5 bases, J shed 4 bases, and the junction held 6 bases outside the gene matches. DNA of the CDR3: TGTGCCAGCAGCCAGCTAGCGGGAGTAGCAGATACGCAGTATTTT. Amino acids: CASSQLAGVADTQYF.

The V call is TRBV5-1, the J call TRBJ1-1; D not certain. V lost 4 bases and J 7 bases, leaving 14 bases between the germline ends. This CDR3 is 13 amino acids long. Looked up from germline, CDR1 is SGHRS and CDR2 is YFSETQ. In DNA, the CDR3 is TGCGCCAGCAGCCGGACGGACGGGTTTGAAGCTTTCTTT. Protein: CASSRTDGFEAFF.

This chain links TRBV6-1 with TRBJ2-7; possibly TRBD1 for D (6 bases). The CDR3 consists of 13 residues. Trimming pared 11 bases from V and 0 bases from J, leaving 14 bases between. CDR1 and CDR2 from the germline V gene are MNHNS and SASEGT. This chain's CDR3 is CAGGRGYSYEQYF. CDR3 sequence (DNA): TGTGCCGGGGGCCGAGGGTACTCCTACGAGCAGTACTTC.

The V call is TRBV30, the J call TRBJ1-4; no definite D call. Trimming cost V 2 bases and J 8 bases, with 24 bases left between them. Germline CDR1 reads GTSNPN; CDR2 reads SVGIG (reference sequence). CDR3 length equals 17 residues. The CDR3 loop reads CAWSPTRTSSTTEKLFF. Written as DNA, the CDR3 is TGTGCCTGGAGTCCCACGAGGACTTCCAGCACCACCGAAAAACTGTTTTTT.

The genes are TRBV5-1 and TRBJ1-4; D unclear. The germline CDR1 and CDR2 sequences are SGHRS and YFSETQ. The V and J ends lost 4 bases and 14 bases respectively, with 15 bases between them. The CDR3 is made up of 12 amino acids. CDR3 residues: CASSQRGSGLFF. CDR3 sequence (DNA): TGCGCCAGCAGCCAGCGAGGGTCTGGGCTGTTTTTT.

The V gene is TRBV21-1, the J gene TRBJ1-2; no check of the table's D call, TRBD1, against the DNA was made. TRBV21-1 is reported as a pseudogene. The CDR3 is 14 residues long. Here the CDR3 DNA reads TGTGCCAGCAGACGGAAGGACAGGCTCTATGGCTACACCTTC. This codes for CASRRKDRLYGYTF.

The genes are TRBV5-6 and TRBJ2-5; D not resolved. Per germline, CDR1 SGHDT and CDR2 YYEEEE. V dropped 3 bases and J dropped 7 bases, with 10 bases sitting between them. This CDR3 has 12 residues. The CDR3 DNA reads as TGTGCCAGCAGCTCCCACAATCCGACCCAGTACTTC. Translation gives CASSSHNPTQYF.

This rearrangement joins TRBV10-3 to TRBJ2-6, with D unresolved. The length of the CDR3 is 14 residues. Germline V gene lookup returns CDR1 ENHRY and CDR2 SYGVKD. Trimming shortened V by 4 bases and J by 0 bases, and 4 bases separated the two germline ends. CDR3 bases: TGTGCCATCAGTGGGGACTCTGGGGCCAACGTCCTGACTTTC. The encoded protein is CAISGDSGANVLTF.

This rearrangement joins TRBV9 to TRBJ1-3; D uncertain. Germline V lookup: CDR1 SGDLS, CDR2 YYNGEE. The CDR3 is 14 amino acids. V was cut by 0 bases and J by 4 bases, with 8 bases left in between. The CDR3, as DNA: TGTGCCAGCAGCGTAGTAGACGACGGAAACACCATATATTTT. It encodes CASSVVDDGNTIYF.

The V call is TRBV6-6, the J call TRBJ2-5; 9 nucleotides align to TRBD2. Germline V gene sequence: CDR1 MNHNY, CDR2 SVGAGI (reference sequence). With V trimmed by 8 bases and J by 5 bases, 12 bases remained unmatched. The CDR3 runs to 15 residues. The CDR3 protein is CASLEAGGYVETQYF. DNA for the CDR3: TGTGCCAGCCTTGAGGCGGGGGGGTACGTTGAGACCCAGTACTTC.

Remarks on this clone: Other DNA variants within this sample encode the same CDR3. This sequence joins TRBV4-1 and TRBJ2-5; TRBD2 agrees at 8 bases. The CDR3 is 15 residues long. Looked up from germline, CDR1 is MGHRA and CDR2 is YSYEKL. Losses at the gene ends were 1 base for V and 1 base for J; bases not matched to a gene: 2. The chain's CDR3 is CASSQGLAGQETQYF. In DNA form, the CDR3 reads TGCGCCAGCAGCCAAGGGCTAGCGGGCCAAGAGACCCAGTACTTC.

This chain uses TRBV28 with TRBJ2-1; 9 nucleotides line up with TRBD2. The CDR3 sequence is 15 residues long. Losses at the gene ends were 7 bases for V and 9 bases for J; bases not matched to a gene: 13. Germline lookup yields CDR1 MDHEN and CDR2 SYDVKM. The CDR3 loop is CASNRPTSGGGEQFF. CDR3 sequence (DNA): TGTGCCAGCAACCGCCCGACTAGCGGAGGGGGTGAGCAGTTCTTC.

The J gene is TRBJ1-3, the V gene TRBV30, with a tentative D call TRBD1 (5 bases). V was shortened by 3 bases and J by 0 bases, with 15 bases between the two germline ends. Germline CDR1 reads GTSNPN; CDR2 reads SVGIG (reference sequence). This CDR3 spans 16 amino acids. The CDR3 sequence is CAWSRGASPSGNTIYF. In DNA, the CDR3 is TGTGCCTGGAGCCGTGGGGCATCTCCCTCTGGAAACACCATATATTTT.

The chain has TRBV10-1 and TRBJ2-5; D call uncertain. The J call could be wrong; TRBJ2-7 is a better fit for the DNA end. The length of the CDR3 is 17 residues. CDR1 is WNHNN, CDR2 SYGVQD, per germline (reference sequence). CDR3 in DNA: TGCGCCAGCAGTGAGTCATTTCTCTCTGCTCACACCTACGAGCAGTACTTC. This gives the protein CASSESFLSAHTYEQYF.

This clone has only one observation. This CDR3 is CASSYRGGNTEAFF. In DNA form, the CDR3 reads TGTGCCAGTAGTTACCGAGGGGGGAACACTGAAGCTTTCTTT. The chain carries TRBV19 and TRBJ1-1, with a possible D match to TRBD1 (6 bases). This CDR3 contains 14 residues. The germline CDR1 and CDR2 sequences are LNHDA and SQIVND (reference sequence). V was pared by 5 bases and J by 1 base, with 11 bases between.

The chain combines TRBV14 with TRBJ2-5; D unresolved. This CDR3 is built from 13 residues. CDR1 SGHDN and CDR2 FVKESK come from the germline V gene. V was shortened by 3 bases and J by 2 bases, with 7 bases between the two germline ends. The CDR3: CASSQGAQETQYF. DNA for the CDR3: TGTGCCAGCAGCCAGGGCGCACAAGAGACCCAGTACTTC.

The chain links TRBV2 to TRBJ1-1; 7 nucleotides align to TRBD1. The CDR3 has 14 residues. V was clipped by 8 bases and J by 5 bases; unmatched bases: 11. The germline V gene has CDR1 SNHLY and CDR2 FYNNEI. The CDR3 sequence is CASQSEGARTEAFF. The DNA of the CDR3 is TGTGCCAGCCAATCCGAGGGGGCTCGAACTGAAGCTTTCTTT.

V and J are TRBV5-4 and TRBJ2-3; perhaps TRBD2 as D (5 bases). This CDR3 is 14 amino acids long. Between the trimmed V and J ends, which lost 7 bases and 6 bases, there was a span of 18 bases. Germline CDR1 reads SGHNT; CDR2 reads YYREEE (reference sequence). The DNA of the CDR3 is TGTGCCAGCGCCAGCGGACCGTCGGGGGATACGCAGTATTTT. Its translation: CASASGPSGDTQYF. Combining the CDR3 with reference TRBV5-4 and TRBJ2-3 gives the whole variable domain ETGVTQSPTHLIKTRGQQVTLRCSSQSGHNTVSWYQQALGQGPQFIFQYYREEENGRGNFPPRFSGLQFPNYSSELNVNALELDDSALYLCASASGPSGDTQYFGPGTRLTVL.

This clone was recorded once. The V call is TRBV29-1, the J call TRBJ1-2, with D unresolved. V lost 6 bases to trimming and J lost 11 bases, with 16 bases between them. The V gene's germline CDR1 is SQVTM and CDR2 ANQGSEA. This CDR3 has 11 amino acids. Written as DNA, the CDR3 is TGCAGCGTCCGCGGCCCTGACGATTACACCTTC. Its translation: CSVRGPDDYTF. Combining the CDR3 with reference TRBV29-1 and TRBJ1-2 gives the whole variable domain SAVISQKPSRDICQRGTSLTIQCQVDSQVTMMFWYRQQPGQSLTLIATANQGSEATYESGFVIDKFPISRPNLTFSTLTVSNMSPEDSSIYLCSVRGPDDYTFGSGTRLTVV.

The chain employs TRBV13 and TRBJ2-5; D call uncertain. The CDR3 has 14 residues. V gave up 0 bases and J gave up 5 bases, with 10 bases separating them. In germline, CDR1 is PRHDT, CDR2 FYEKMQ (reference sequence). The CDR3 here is CASSLGPVDETQYF. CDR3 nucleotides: TGTGCCAGCAGCTTAGGCCCCGTCGATGAGACCCAGTACTTC.

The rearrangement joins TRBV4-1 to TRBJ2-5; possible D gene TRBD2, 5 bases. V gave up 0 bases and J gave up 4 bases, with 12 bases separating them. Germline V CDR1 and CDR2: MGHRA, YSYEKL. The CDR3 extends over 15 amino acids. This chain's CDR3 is CASSQESGVVETQYF. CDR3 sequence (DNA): TGCGCCAGCAGCCAAGAATCCGGGGTGGTAGAGACCCAGTACTTC.

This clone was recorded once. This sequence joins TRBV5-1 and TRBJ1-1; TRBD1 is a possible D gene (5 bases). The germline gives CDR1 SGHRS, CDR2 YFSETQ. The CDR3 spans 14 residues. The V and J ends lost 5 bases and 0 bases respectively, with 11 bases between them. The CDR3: CASSDGTVNTEAFF. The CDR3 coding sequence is TGCGCCAGCAGTGATGGGACTGTGAACACTGAAGCTTTCTTT.

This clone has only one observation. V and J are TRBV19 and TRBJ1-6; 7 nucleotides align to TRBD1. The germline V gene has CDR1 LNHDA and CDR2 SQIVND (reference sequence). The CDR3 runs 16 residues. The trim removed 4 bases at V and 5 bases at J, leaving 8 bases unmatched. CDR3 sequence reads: CASSKLSTGNNSPLHF. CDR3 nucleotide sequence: TGTGCCAGTAGTAAACTTTCGACAGGGAATAATTCACCCCTCCACTTT.

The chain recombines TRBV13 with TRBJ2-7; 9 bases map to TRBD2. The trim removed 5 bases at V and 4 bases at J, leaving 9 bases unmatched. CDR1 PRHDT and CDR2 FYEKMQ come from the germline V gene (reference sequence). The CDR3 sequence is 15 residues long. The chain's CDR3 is CASSGTSSGTYEQYF. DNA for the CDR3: TGTGCCAGCAGCGGGACTAGCTCGGGGACTTACGAGCAGTACTTC. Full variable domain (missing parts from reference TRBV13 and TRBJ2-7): AAGVIQSPRHLIKEKRETATLKCYPIPRHDTVYWYQQGPGQDPQFLISFYEKMQSDKGSIPDRFSAQQFSDYHSELNMSSLELGDSALYFCASSGTSSGTYEQYFGPGTRLTVT.